This T cell receptor beta chain was recovered during a study of T cells in Graves' hyperthyroidism and ophthalmopathy. Only a few counts were recorded for this clonotype. Antigen: not known. A patient was excluded if there was uncontrolled infection, other autoimmune disease, pregnancy or lactation. Extraction of PBMCs used roughly 9.4 ml of fresh peripheral blood. V was pared by 0 bases and J by 6 bases, with 12 bases between. Germline values: CDR1 SGHAT, CDR2 FQNNGV. This CDR3 is built from 14 residues. Using RNA transcripts as the source, TCR beta CDR3 regions were amplified. The TCR CDR3 first-round RT-PCR relied on the HTBI primer set. A single record per CDR3 protein comes from TCRdb applying MiXCR to the multiplex PCR reads. This sample has fewer than 850,000 distinct CDR3 sequences, with about 18% found just once. Notes on the study in general: Appearing also in blood were most of the thyroid clonotypes expanded above 0.001.

V gene TRBV11-2 combines with J gene TRBJ2-7; D might be TRBD1 or TRBD2, each matching 5 bases. Sequencing was performed on blood. The receptor was derived from a man in his forties or fifties with Graves' hyperthyroidism. The CDR3 bases are TGTGCCAGCAGCTTAGAGATAGGGACGGGCGAGCAGTACTTC. It encodes CASSLEIGTGEQYF.